The 8 T cell receptor beta chains given below trace back to one sample, sequenced in a study of shared clonotypes between healthy human individuals. Method: immunoSEQ multiplex PCR; TCRdb's copy keeps in-frame clones and lacks some. The table has 2 million to 2.5 million clones, approximately 94% seen once; the top ten hold around 1.7%. Terminally differentiated effector memory CD45RA+ cells were excluded by CCR7 positive selection of CD45RO-negative cells. The sequencing sample was made of naive CD8+ T cells from PBMCs. All receptors come from a man aged 18 to 29 in good health. Some clones in this sample may be carry-over from other donors' samples.

The chain is built from TRBV9 and TRBJ2-7, with 9 nucleotides matching TRBD1. The CDR3 covers 15 residues. Germline loops: CDR1 SGDLS, CDR2 YYNGEE. V shed 3 bases, J shed 6 bases, and the junction held 10 bases outside the gene matches. The CDR3 loop is CASSASGTGYPEQYF. CDR3 in DNA: TGTGCCAGCAGCGCCTCCGGGACAGGGTACCCCGAGCAGTACTTC.

The chain joins TRBV5-1 to TRBJ2-1; maybe TRBD1 (7 bases). CDR1 SGHRS and CDR2 YFSETQ come from the germline V gene. The V gene lost 4 bases and the J gene lost 5 bases, with 16 bases spanning the gap. This CDR3 region has 15 residues. CDR3 protein: CASSPRQGLHNEQFF. CDR3 coding DNA: TGCGCCAGCAGCCCTCGACAGGGACTTCACAATGAGCAGTTCTTC.

For this clone: This sample includes further DNA sequences coding for the same CDR3. CDR3 residues: CASSPSGSYEQYF. Written as DNA, the CDR3 is TGTGCCAGCAGCCCTAGCGGGAGTTACGAGCAGTACTTC. The chain joins TRBV7-2 to TRBJ2-7; 10 nucleotides line up with TRBD2. Trimming cost V 5 bases and J 4 bases; bases outside gene matches: 2. Germline values: CDR1 SGHTA, CDR2 FQGNSA. The length of the CDR3 is 13 residues.

The chain couples TRBV27 to TRBJ2-7; a weak D match, TRBD1 (6 bases). The length of the CDR3 is 13 residues. Per the germline V gene, CDR1 is MNHEY and CDR2 is SMNVEV (reference sequence). V lost 8 bases and J 5 bases, leaving 16 bases between the germline ends. CDR3 coding DNA: TGTGCCAGCGCCCTGGGCAGGGGAAACGAGCAGTACTTC. Its translation: CASALGRGNEQYF.

The rearrangement links TRBV19 to TRBJ2-3; the match to TRBD2 covers 16 bases. V shed 3 bases, J shed 6 bases, and the junction held 9 bases outside the gene matches. The CDR3 contains 18 residues. Germline lookup yields CDR1 LNHDA and CDR2 SQIVND (reference sequence). CDR3 nucleotides: TGTGCCAGTAGTATTCGGGGACTAGCGGGAGGGTCCTCGGATACGCAGTATTTT. Translated: CASSIRGLAGGSSDTQYF.

This rearrangement joins TRBV27 to TRBJ2-6; perhaps TRBD1 as D (8 bases). CDR1 MNHEY and CDR2 SMNVEV come from the germline V gene (reference sequence). V was shortened by 4 bases and J by 2 bases, with 18 bases between the two germline ends. The CDR3 consists of 18 residues. The CDR3: CASSYMDREGPGANVLTF. The CDR3 DNA follows: TGTGCCAGCAGTTATATGGACAGGGAGGGTCCTGGGGCCAACGTCCTGACTTTC.

This chain uses TRBV29-1 with TRBJ2-3, with 7 bases aligning to TRBD1. This CDR3 comprises 16 residues. The germline V gene has CDR1 SQVTM and CDR2 ANQGSEA. Trimming took 0 bases from V and 1 from J; bases not matched to a gene: 7. The CDR3 sequence is CSVEDGRGQRTDTQYF. CDR3 sequence (DNA): TGCAGCGTTGAAGATGGTCGGGGACAGCGCACAGATACGCAGTATTTT.

This chain connects TRBV28 to TRBJ2-5; D perhaps matches TRBD2 (5 bases). Deletions cut 6 bases from V and 5 bases from J, with 13 bases between. Germline loops: CDR1 MDHEN, CDR2 SYDVKM. The CDR3 is made up of 13 amino acids. CDR3 bases: TGTGCCAGCAGGAGGGCAAAGGAGGAGACCCAGTACTTC. It is translated as CASRRAKEETQYF.